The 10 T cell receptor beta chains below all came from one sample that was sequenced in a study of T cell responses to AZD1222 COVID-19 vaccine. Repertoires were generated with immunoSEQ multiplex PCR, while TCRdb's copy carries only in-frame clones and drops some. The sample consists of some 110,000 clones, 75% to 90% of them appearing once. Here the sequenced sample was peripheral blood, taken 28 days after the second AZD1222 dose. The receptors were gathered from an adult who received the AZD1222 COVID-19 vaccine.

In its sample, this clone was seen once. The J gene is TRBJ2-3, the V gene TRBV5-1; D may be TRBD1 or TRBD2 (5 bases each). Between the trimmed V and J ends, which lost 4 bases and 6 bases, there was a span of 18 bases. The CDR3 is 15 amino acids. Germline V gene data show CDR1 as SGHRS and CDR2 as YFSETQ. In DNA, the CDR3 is TGCGCCAGCAGCCAACATGCACGAGGGGAGGATACGCAGTATTTT. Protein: CASSQHARGEDTQYF.

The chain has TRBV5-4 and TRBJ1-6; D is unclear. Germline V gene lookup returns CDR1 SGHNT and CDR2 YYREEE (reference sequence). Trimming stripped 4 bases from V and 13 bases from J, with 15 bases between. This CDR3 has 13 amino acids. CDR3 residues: CASSPAPEVPLHF. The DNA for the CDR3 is TGTGCCAGCAGCCCGGCTCCAGAGGTCCCCCTCCACTTT.

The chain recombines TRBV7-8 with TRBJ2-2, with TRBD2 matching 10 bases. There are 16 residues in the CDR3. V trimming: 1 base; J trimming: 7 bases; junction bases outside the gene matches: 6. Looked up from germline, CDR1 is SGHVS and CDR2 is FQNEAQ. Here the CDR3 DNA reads TGTGCCAGCAGCTTAGTGAGCGGGGGGGCCGGCGGGGAGCTGTTTTTT. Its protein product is CASSLVSGGAGGELFF.

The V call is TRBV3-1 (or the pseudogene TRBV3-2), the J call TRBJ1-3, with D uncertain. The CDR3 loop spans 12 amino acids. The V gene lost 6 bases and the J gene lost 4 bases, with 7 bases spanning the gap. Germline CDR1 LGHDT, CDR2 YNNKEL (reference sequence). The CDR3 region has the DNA TGTGCCAGCAGGCAGGCAGGAAACACCATATATTTT. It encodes CASRQAGNTIYF.

The CDR3 here is CASSISSGAGKNIQYF. In DNA form, the CDR3 reads TGTGCCAGCAGCATCTCTAGCGGGGCAGGCAAAAACATTCAGTACTTC. The chain combines TRBV9 with TRBJ2-4; 9 bases line up with TRBD2. This CDR3 region has 16 residues. Germline values: CDR1 SGDLS, CDR2 YYNGEE. V was pared by 4 bases and J by 3 bases, with 8 bases of the junction left unmatched.

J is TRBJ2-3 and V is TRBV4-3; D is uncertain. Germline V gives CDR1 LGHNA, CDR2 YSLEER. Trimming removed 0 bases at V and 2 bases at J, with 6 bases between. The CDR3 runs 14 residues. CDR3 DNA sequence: TGCGCCAGCAGCCAAGATCTGGTCACAGATACGCAGTATTTT. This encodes CASSQDLVTDTQYF.

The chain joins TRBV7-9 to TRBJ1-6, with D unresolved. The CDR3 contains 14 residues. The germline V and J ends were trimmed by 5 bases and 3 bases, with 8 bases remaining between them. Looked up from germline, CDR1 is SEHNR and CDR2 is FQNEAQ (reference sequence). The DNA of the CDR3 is TGTGCCAGCAGCACGAGCATCTATAATTCACCCCTCCACTTT. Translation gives CASSTSIYNSPLHF.

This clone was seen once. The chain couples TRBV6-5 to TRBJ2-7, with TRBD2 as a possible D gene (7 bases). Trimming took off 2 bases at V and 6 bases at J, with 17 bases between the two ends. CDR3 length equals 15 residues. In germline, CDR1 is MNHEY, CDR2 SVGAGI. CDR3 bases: TGTGCCAGCAGTTACCGGACAGCGGGACAAGGCGAGCAGTACTTC. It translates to CASSYRTAGQGEQYF.

CDR3 sequence: CASSQVGDTIYF. DNA for the CDR3: TGTGCCAGCAGCCAAGTAGGGGACACCATATATTTT. The chain is built from TRBV4-2 and TRBJ1-3, with D maybe TRBD1 (5 bases). The V end was cut by 1 base, the J end by 8 bases, with 6 bases between. Germline values: CDR1 LGHNA, CDR2 YNFKEQ. CDR3 size: 12 residues.

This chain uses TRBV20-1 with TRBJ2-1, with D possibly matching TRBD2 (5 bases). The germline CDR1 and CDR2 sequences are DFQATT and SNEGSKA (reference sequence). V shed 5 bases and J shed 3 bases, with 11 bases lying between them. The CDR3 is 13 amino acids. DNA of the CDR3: TGCAGTGCTGGTGGGAGTGGCTACAATGAGCAGTTCTTC. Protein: CSAGGSGYNEQFF.